Below, 27 T cell receptor beta chains from the same sample are listed, as sequenced in a study of T cells after yellow fever vaccination. MiXCR was run by TCRdb on the 5' RACE reads, yielding one entry per CDR3 protein. The table has some 240,000 distinct CDR3 sequences, approximately 3.2% seen once. The sample here was CD4+ T cells sorted from PBMCs, taken 10 days after the yellow fever booster vaccination. The receptors here all came from a man aged 18-30 years who received the YFV17D yellow fever vaccine.

This clonotype was detected only a few times. The V call is TRBV10-3, the J call TRBJ2-6, with 7 bases lining up with TRBD1. The V gene's germline CDR1 is ENHRY and CDR2 SYGVKD. The length of the CDR3 is 16 residues. The junction had 9 bases not matched to a gene; V was cut back by 10 bases and J by 0 bases. The CDR3 DNA is TGTGCCACGAGCGGACAGGTCGTCTCTGGGGCCAACGTCCTGACTTTC. Translation gives CATSGQVVSGANVLTF.

Ten or more counts support this clonotype. This chain connects TRBV4-2 to TRBJ1-3; D gene uncertain. Germline assignment: CDR1 LGHNA and CDR2 YNFKEQ. The V and J ends lost 0 bases and 4 bases respectively, with 4 bases between them. The CDR3 totals 13 residues. In nucleotides, the CDR3 is TGTGCCAGCAGCCAAGAGGGGGGAAACACCATATATTTT. Translating it yields CASSQEGGNTIYF.

This clonotype was observed many times. The V gene is TRBV5-1, the J gene TRBJ2-5; D perhaps matches TRBD1 (6 bases). Trimming removed 3 bases at V and 1 base at J, with 10 bases between. The CDR3 covers 14 residues. Germline-derived CDR1 and CDR2 are SGHRS and YFSETQ. DNA of the CDR3: TGCGCCAGCAGCTACAGGGTGTCCCAAGAGACCCAGTACTTC. It is translated as CASSYRVSQETQYF. Full variable domain (outside the CDR3, taken from reference TRBV5-1 and TRBJ2-5): KAGVTQTPRYLIKTRGQQVTLSCSPISGHRSVSWYQQTPGQGLQFLFEYFSETQRNKGNFPGRFSGRQFSNSRSEMNVSTLELGDSALYLCASSYRVSQETQYFGPGTRLLVL.

This clonotype was recorded at least ten times. The chain recombines TRBV29-1 with TRBJ2-1; TRBD1 matches at 9 bases. The germline CDR1 and CDR2 sequences are SQVTM and ANQGSEA. J lost 6 bases, V lost 7 bases, and 10 bases had no gene match. The CDR3 contains 14 residues. CDR3 DNA: TGCAGCGGGGGACAGGGAGGTTGGGGCAATGAGCAGTTCTTC. Amino acids: CSGGQGGWGNEQFF.

The V call is TRBV5-1, the J call TRBJ2-1, with 9 bases that match TRBD2. The CDR3 is 16 residues long. Trimming cost V 4 bases and J 4 bases; bases outside gene matches: 9. The germline gives CDR1 SGHRS, CDR2 YFSETQ. The CDR3 nucleotides read TGCGCCAGCAGCCGGGTCGAAGCGGGGGGTTACAATGAGCAGTTCTTC. Its translation is CASSRVEAGGYNEQFF.

This clonotype appeared many times. The J gene is TRBJ2-7, the V gene TRBV15; D is undetermined. CDR3 length equals 16 residues. The V gene lost 0 bases and the J gene lost 0 bases, with 12 bases spanning the gap. CDR1 and CDR2 from the germline V gene are LNHNV and YYDKDF (reference sequence). This CDR3 is CATSRDSGSASYEQYF. For the CDR3, the DNA is TGTGCCACCAGCAGAGATTCCGGATCTGCCTCCTACGAGCAGTACTTC.

The chain recombines TRBV7-2 with TRBJ1-2; no clear D. Germline-derived CDR1 and CDR2 are SGHTA and FQGNSA. This CDR3 is 15 amino acids long. The V end lost 0 bases, the J end lost 4 bases, and 12 bases lay between the germline ends. The CDR3 loop is CASSLASALGYGYTF. DNA for the CDR3: TGTGCCAGCAGCTTAGCGTCGGCCTTAGGCTATGGCTACACCTTC.

V and J are TRBV20-1 and TRBJ1-1, with 10 bases aligning to TRBD1. The CDR3 consists of 15 residues. V lost 3 bases to trimming and J lost 1 base; unmatched junction nucleotides: 5. Looked up from germline, CDR1 is DFQATT and CDR2 is SNEGSKA (reference sequence). The CDR3 coding sequence is TGCAGTGCTAGGGGACAGGGGAGGGGGAACACTGAAGCTTTCTTT. Translated: CSARGQGRGNTEAFF.

At least ten counts were recorded for this clonotype. The CDR3 DNA is TGTGCCAGCAGCCGCCGGGGGCCGAGCTCCTACGAGCAGTACTTC. It specifies CASSRRGPSSYEQYF. The J gene is TRBJ2-7, the V gene TRBV7-6; the D gene could be TRBD1 or TRBD2 (6 bases each). CDR1 SGHVS and CDR2 FNYEAQ come from the germline V gene. Trimming left V 5 bases short and J 0 bases short, with 14 bases between. The length of the CDR3 is 15 residues.

The chain is built from TRBV18 and TRBJ2-5; 7 bases match TRBD1. CDR3 length: 14 residues. The V and J ends lost 3 bases and 5 bases, in that order; junction bases with no gene match: 6. Germline values: CDR1 KGHSH, CDR2 LQKENI. CDR3 sequence: CASSPIQGTETQYF. In nucleotides, the CDR3 is TGTGCCAGCTCACCCATACAGGGGACGGAGACCCAGTACTTC.

This clonotype has at least ten counts. At one of its ends the junction is not consistent with the germline gene, which may arise from a read error. This rearrangement joins TRBV15 to TRBJ1-2, with a possible D match to TRBD1 (5 bases). This CDR3 is 13 amino acids long. Germline CDR1 and CDR2: LNHNV and YYDKDF (reference sequence). CDR3 sequence (DNA): TGTGCCACCAGCAGACCACCGGACACCCACAACTTCTTC. Its translation: CATSRPPDTHNFF.

The chain couples TRBV7-2 to TRBJ2-7; 11 bases line up with TRBD1. Germline V CDR1 and CDR2: SGHTA, FQGNSA. The V segment lost 2 bases and the J segment 6 bases; nucleotides outside the gene matches: 3. The CDR3 covers 14 residues. The CDR3 loop reads CASSLQDRGLEQYF. The CDR3 DNA follows: TGTGCCAGCAGCTTACAGGACAGGGGGCTCGAGCAGTACTTC.

The sample holds many counts of this clonotype. The V call is TRBV7-2, the J call TRBJ2-1; 9 bases line up with TRBD1. V dropped 1 base and J dropped 7; count of bases not matched to a gene: 8. Germline assignment: CDR1 SGHTA and CDR2 FQGNSA. This CDR3 has 16 amino acids. CDR3 protein: CASSLVGTGFANEQFF. The CDR3 DNA follows: TGTGCCAGCAGCTTAGTAGGGACAGGGTTTGCGAATGAGCAGTTCTTC.

This clonotype has at least ten counts. The V call is TRBV7-9, the J call TRBJ2-3; the D gene is possibly TRBD1 (6 bases). The CDR3 extends over 14 amino acids. V was shortened by 2 bases and J by 4 bases, with 10 bases between the two germline ends. Looked up from germline, CDR1 is SEHNR and CDR2 is FQNEAQ (reference sequence). DNA for the CDR3: TGTGCCAGCAGCTTACAGGGGCAGGCAGATACGCAGTATTTT. This gives the protein CASSLQGQADTQYF.

The J gene is TRBJ1-6, the V gene TRBV6-6, with no clear D. The CDR3 runs 16 residues. V was cut by 0 bases and J by 7 bases, with 13 bases left in between. CDR1 MNHNY and CDR2 SVGAGI come from the germline V gene (reference sequence). The CDR3 nucleotides read TGTGCCAGCAGTTACTCGGTCGGGGTAGCGAATTCACCCCTCCACTTT. Residues: CASSYSVGVANSPLHF.

This clonotype has only a few counts. V is TRBV23-1 and J is TRBJ2-3; D possibly matches TRBD1 or TRBD2 (6 bases each). TRBV23-1 is labeled an ORF, and its function is uncertain. The CDR3 runs to 16 residues. The germline V and J ends were trimmed by 4 bases and 3 bases, with 17 bases remaining between them. The CDR3 loop reads CASSPPARGRTDTQYF. DNA for the CDR3: TGCGCCAGCAGTCCCCCGGCCCGGGGGCGGACAGATACGCAGTATTTT.

The chain carries TRBV4-2 and TRBJ1-6; 7 nucleotides line up with TRBD1. Trimming took 4 bases from V and 13 from J; bases not matched to a gene: 10. The CDR3 loop spans 14 amino acids. Germline V gives CDR1 LGHNA, CDR2 YNFKEQ. The CDR3 DNA reads TGTGCCAGCAGCCCCCGGGACAGCCAGGATCCCCTCCACTTT. Translating it yields CASSPRDSQDPLHF.

This clonotype came up many times. V and J are TRBV7-2 and TRBJ1-1; no clear D gene. The V end was cut by 0 bases, the J end by 4 bases, with 9 bases between. CDR1 and CDR2 from the germline V gene are SGHTA and FQGNSA. This CDR3 region has 14 residues. The CDR3 nucleotides read TGTGCCAGCAGCTTAGCGCTGCGGGGCACTGAAGCTTTCTTT. Translated, it gives CASSLALRGTEAFF.

CDR3 amino acids: CASSLAGSHYGYTF. CDR3 nucleotide sequence: TGTGCCAGCAGCTTAGCGGGCAGCCACTATGGCTACACCTTC. This chain joins TRBV7-2 and TRBJ1-2, with D hard to call. Between the trimmed V and J ends, which lost 0 bases and 3 bases, there was a span of 8 bases. The CDR3 has 14 residues. Germline V lookup: CDR1 SGHTA, CDR2 FQGNSA.

This clonotype has at least ten counts. The rearrangement uses TRBV15 and TRBJ2-7; the match to TRBD1 covers 9 bases. The length of the CDR3 is 14 residues. CDR1 LNHNV and CDR2 YYDKDF come from the germline V gene (reference sequence). V dropped 3 bases and J dropped 4; count of bases not matched to a gene: 4. In nucleotides, the CDR3 is TGTGCCACCAGCAGGGACAGGGGACAGTACGAGCAGTACTTC. Its translation is CATSRDRGQYEQYF. Based on the CDR3 plus reference TRBV15 and TRBJ2-7, the full variable domain is DAMVIQNPRYQVTQFGKPVTLSCSQTLNHNVMYWYQQKSSQAPKLLFHYYDKDFNNEADTPDNFQSRRPNTSFCFLDIRSPGLGDTAMYLCATSRDRGQYEQYFGPGTRLTVT.

This clonotype was detected ten times or more. V gene TRBV30 combines with J gene TRBJ2-5; D remains ambiguous. The CDR3 has 13 residues. Trimming stripped 3 bases from V and 3 bases from J, with 11 bases between. The germline V gene encodes CDR1 GTSNPN and CDR2 SVGIG (reference sequence). CDR3 DNA sequence: TGTGCCTGGAGAGGCGCAGCTGAAGAGACCCAGTACTTC. Protein product: CAWRGAAEETQYF.

There are many counts of this clonotype. V gene TRBV7-2 combines with J gene TRBJ2-3, with unresolved D. V gave up 0 bases and J gave up 5 bases, with 6 bases separating them. CDR1 is SGHTA, CDR2 FQGNSA, per germline. The CDR3 loop spans 13 amino acids. The CDR3 DNA follows: TGTGCCAGCAGCTTAGCGAACCGAGATACGCAGTATTTT. It is translated as CASSLANRDTQYF.

This clonotype has at least ten counts. The chain links TRBV7-2 to TRBJ2-5; tentatively, D is TRBD1 or TRBD2 (5 bases each). The CDR3 is 16 residues long. V gave up 1 base and J gave up 3 bases, with 15 bases separating them. Germline assignment: CDR1 SGHTA and CDR2 FQGNSA. The CDR3: CASSLGGVRPEETQYF. The CDR3 DNA reads as TGTGCCAGCAGCTTAGGAGGGGTCCGGCCCGAAGAGACCCAGTACTTC.

This clonotype came up a few times. The rearrangement joins TRBV12-3 or TRBV12-4 to TRBJ1-1; D is possibly TRBD1 (5 bases). The CDR3 is 14 amino acids. Trimming removed 6 bases at V and 5 bases at J, with 16 bases between. The CDR3 coding sequence is TGTGCCAGCAGATCCGCTGGTGGGGGAACTGAAGCTTTCTTT. Protein sequence: CASRSAGGGTEAFF.

This chain connects TRBV5-1 to TRBJ2-7, with 11 bases aligning to TRBD2. The CDR3 runs to 14 residues. With 4 bases clipped from V and 5 bases from J, the junction kept 5 bases outside the gene matches. Germline V gene sequence: CDR1 SGHRS, CDR2 YFSETQ. CDR3 in DNA: TGCGCCAGCAGCCCCGGACTAGCGGGCCACGAGCAGTACTTC. This codes for CASSPGLAGHEQYF.

CDR3 coding DNA: TGCGCCAGCAGCCCATCCCGGGGTGCGACCGGGGAGCTGTTTTTT. Translating it yields CASSPSRGATGELFF. The rearrangement joins TRBV5-1 to TRBJ2-2; possibly TRBD2 for D (5 bases). V gave up 4 bases and J gave up 5 bases, with 15 bases separating them. This CDR3 is 15 amino acids long. CDR1 is SGHRS and CDR2 is YFSETQ in the germline V gene. Full variable domain (rest looked up from reference TRBV5-1 and TRBJ2-2): KAGVTQTPRYLIKTRGQQVTLSCSPISGHRSVSWYQQTPGQGLQFLFEYFSETQRNKGNFPGRFSGRQFSNSRSEMNVSTLELGDSALYLCASSPSRGATGELFFGEGSRLTVL.

This clonotype was counted many times. This chain connects TRBV11-1 to TRBJ2-7; D possibly uses TRBD1 or TRBD2 (5 bases each). The CDR3 extends over 14 amino acids. V was cut by 1 base and J by 2 bases, with 9 bases left in between. CDR1 and CDR2 (germline): SGHAT, FQDESV (reference sequence). The CDR3, as DNA: TGTGCCAGCAGCTTAGGAGGGACCCCCTACGAGCAGTACTTC. The encoded protein is CASSLGGTPYEQYF.